This T cell receptor beta chain was identified during a study of T cell responses to AZD1222 COVID-19 vaccine. Clones were sequenced by immunoSEQ multiplex PCR, and TCRdb holds only the in-frame ones, with some missing. The sample shows about 110,000 clones, around nine tenths of them seen only once. CDR1 SEHNR and CDR2 FQNEAQ come from the germline V gene (reference sequence). The CDR3 covers 12 residues. V was cut by 2 bases and J by 5 bases, with 5 bases left in between. The receptor's source is an adult in good health. The chain uses TRBV7-9 and TRBJ2-3; D uncertain. The input for sequencing was peripheral blood, taken on day 0 of AZD1222 vaccination. The CDR3 here is CASSLWVDTQYF. CDR3 sequence (DNA): TGTGCCAGCAGCTTATGGGTAGATACGCAGTATTTT. Looking up the rest from reference TRBV7-9 and TRBJ2-3 gives the full variable domain: DTGVSQNPRHKITKRGQNVTFRCDPISEHNRLYWYRQTLGQGPEFLTYFQNEAQLEKSRLLSDRFSAERPKGSFSTLEIQRTEQGDSAMYLCASSLWVDTQYFGPGTRLTVL.